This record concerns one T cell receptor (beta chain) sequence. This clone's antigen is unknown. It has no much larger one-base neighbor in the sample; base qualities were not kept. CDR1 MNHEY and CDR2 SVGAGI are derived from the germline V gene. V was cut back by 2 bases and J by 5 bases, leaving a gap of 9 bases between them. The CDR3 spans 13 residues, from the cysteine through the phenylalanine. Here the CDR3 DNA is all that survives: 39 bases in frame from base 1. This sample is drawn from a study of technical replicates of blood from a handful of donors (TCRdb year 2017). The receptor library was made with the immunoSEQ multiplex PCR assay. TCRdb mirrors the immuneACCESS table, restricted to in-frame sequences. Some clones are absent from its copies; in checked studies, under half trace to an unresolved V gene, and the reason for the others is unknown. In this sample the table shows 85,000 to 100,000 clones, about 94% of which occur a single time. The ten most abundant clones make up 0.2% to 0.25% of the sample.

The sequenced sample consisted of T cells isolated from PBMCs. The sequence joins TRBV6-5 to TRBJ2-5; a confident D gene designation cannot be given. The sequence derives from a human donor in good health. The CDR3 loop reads CASSYPLAETQYF. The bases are TGTGCCAGCAGTTACCCCCTCGCGGAGACCCAGTACTTC.